These T cell receptor beta chains were read from a single sample in a study of blood T cells in healthy people across ages. TCRdb re-called the 5' RACE reads with MiXCR, one entry per CDR3 protein. The sample gives about 640,000 distinct CDR3 sequences, around three fifths of which show up once; more than 35% is in the top ten. The sample consisted of blood. All receptors come from a man aged 55 to 70 in good health. CDR3s include the opening cysteine and the closing phenylalanine or tryptophan. A D gene is named only where the DNA matches it firmly. Where a row states a size, it is once, few, many or the class of an expanded clone; other rows omit it.

TRBV20-1	.	TRBJ2-2	.	TGCAGTGCTAGGGTGACAGGGAGGCGCACCGGGGAGCTGTTTTTT	CSARVTGRRTGELFF
TRBV12-3/TRBV12-4	.	TRBJ2-7	.	TGTGCCAGCAGTTCCACCGGGACGCTACAGTACGAGCAGTACTTC	CASSSTGTLQYEQYF
TRBV10-3	TRBD1	TRBJ2-1	.	TGTGCCACCCGGGACAGTGTAAATGAGCAGTTCTTC	CATRDSVNEQFF
TRBV2	.	TRBJ1-5	few	TGTGCCAGCAGTGTAACAGATAGGCATCAGCCCCAGCATTTT	CASSVTDRHQPQHF
TRBV20-1	TRBD1	TRBJ1-2	few	TGCAGTGCCACCGGGACAGTTCGAAACTATGGCTACACCTTC	CSATGTVRNYGYTF
TRBV6-5	TRBD1	TRBJ2-1	many	TGTGCCAGCAGTAACAGTGACAGGGGACAGTTCTTC	CASSNSDRGQFF
TRBV7-8	TRBD1	TRBJ2-1	.	TGTGCCAGCAGCTTTGACAGGGGTGGATACAATGAGCAGTTCTTC	CASSFDRGGYNEQFF
TRBV2	.	TRBJ2-1	.	TGTGCCAGCAGTGGTTTTGGGAATGAGCAGTTCTTC	CASSGFGNEQFF
TRBV9	TRBD1	TRBJ1-4	.	TGTGCCAGCAGCGTAGGGACAGGACAGACTGGAAAACTGTTTTTT	CASSVGTGQTGKLFF
TRBV9	.	TRBJ2-5	few	TGTGCCAGCAGCGTAGATGCACTAGAAGAGACCCAGTACTTC	CASSVDALEETQYF
TRBV20-1	TRBD2	TRBJ2-3	.	TGCAGTGCAGGGACCCAGCGGGACACAGATACGCAGTATTTT	CSAGTQRDTDTQYF
TRBV5-1	.	TRBJ1-2	.	TGCGCCAGCAGCTTGGGGAATCGGAATGGCTACACCTTC	CASSLGNRNGYTF
TRBV6-6	.	TRBJ1-2	.	TGTGCCAGCAGTTACCCCGGGACAAAACCCTATGGCTACACCTTC	CASSYPGTKPYGYTF
TRBV4-2	.	TRBJ2-5	.	TGTGCCAGCAGCCAAGCGGACCAACAAGAGACCCAGTACTTC	CASSQADQQETQYF
TRBV20-1	.	TRBJ1-5	few	TGCAGTGCTAGAGATAGGTTGCAGGGTAGCAATCAGCCCCAGCATTTT	CSARDRLQGSNQPQHF
TRBV9	TRBD2	TRBJ2-5	.	TGTGCCAGCAGCGTATCTTCGGCGGGGGGGCGGGAGACCCAGTACTTC	CASSVSSAGGRETQYF
TRBV2	.	TRBJ2-5	.	TGTGCCACGAAGCAGGGAGGCCAAGAGACCCAGTACTTC	CATKQGGQETQYF
TRBV4-1	.	TRBJ2-5	.	TGCGCCAGCAGCCATCAAAAAGCGGGCGGCACCCAAGAGACCCAGTACTTC	CASSHQKAGGTQETQYF
TRBV20-1	TRBD1	TRBJ1-2	few	TGCAGTGCTAGAGCCACCGACAGGGTTAACTATGGCTACACCTTC	CSARATDRVNYGYTF
TRBV5-6	TRBD2	TRBJ2-1	.	TGTGCCAGCAGCTCGGAAACTCAGGGGGGCACTAGCGGGGCCTACAATGAGCAGTTCTTC	CASSSETQGGTSGAYNEQFF
TRBV12-3/TRBV12-4	.	TRBJ1-6	.	TGTGCCAGCAGTTTAGCGCAGGGTTTTAATTCACCCCTCCACTTT	CASSLAQGFNSPLHF
TRBV2	.	TRBJ1-1	.	TGTGCCAGCGTCCTTGGGGCGGGAACTGAAGCTTTCTTT	CASVLGAGTEAFF
TRBV28	.	TRBJ2-1	once	TGTGCCAGTACAGGTTCACTAGGGTACAATGAGCAGTTCTTC	CASTGSLGYNEQFF
TRBV5-1	TRBD2	TRBJ2-5	once	TGCGCCAGCAGCATTGGACTAGCTATCCAAGAGACCCAGTACTTC	CASSIGLAIQETQYF
TRBV10-2	.	TRBJ2-1	.	TGCGCCAGCCTCGGGGCTACAGGGGGGGACAATGAGCAGTTCTTC	CASLGATGGDNEQFF
TRBV24-1	.	TRBJ2-5	.	TGTGCCACCAGTGATCCGGTTAGGGAGACCCAGTACTTC	CATSDPVRETQYF
TRBV29-1	TRBD1	TRBJ1-5	.	TGCAGCGTCGTCGGGGGGGGACAGCACCGATATAGCAATCAGCCCCAGCATTTT	CSVVGGGQHRYSNQPQHF
TRBV25-1	TRBD1	TRBJ2-7	.	TGTGCCAGCAGTGGGCTTCGACAGGGGCCGAATGAAACCTACGAGCAGTACTTC	CASSGLRQGPNETYEQYF
TRBV15	.	TRBJ2-4	.	TGTGCCACCAGCAGGCGGTTAGCCAAAAACATTCAGTACTTC	CATSRRLAKNIQYF
TRBV5-4	.	TRBJ2-7	few	TGTGCCAGCAGCTTCGACAAAACCTACGAGCAGTACTTC	CASSFDKTYEQYF
TRBV20-1	TRBD2	TRBJ2-5	few	TGCAGTGCCCCACGGACTAGCGGCGGGGAGACCCAGTACTTC	CSAPRTSGGETQYF
TRBV4-1	TRBD2	TRBJ2-1	.	TGCGCCAGCAGCGCCAGACTAGCGGGGGGACTCGATGAGCAGTTCTTC	CASSARLAGGLDEQFF
TRBV6-1	.	TRBJ2-7	.	TGTGCCAGCAGTGCCGGGACACTATACGAGCAGTACTTC	CASSAGTLYEQYF
TRBV28	.	TRBJ2-1	.	TGTGCCAGCAGTTTCCCCGGGGTGGGCTCCTACAATGAGCAGTTCTTC	CASSFPGVGSYNEQFF
TRBV7-2	.	TRBJ2-3	.	TGTGCCAGCAGCTTAAACGCCGGGGTGGGGACAGATACGCAGTATTTT	CASSLNAGVGTDTQYF
TRBV5-1	TRBD1	TRBJ2-3	.	TGCGCCAGCAGCTTCGGCAGGGGGATTGTAGATACGCAGTATTTT	CASSFGRGIVDTQYF
TRBV10-3	TRBD1	TRBJ1-1	.	TGTGCCATCGGCAGGGGGGATAACACTGAAGCTTTCTTT	CAIGRGDNTEAFF
TRBV20-1	.	TRBJ1-2	.	TGCAGTGCTCCTCGGACATTCGGGCTTAGCTATGGCTACACCTTC	CSAPRTFGLSYGYTF
TRBV29-1	TRBD1	TRBJ1-6	.	TGCAGCGCCTCCTCAGGGGGAGGGAATTCACCCCTCCACTTT	CSASSGGGNSPLHF
TRBV7-2	.	TRBJ2-5	few	TGTGCCAGCAACACAGGGTGGCGAGAGACCCAGTACTTC	CASNTGWRETQYF
TRBV20-1	.	TRBJ1-6	.	TGCAGTGCTAGAATGGGGGACGGATCTCTTTATAATTCACCCCTCCACTTT	CSARMGDGSLYNSPLHF
TRBV20-1	TRBD2	TRBJ2-5	.	TGCAGTGCTCCACTAGCGGGGGGCCAAGAGACCCAGTACTTC	CSAPLAGGQETQYF
TRBV12-3/TRBV12-4	.	TRBJ2-3	many	TGTGCCAGCAGTTTTAGGGGGACCGGAGATATGCAGTATTTT	CASSFRGTGDMQYF
TRBV7-9	.	TRBJ1-1	.	TGTGCCAGCAGCCGTAGTGAGAACACTGAAGCTTTCTTT	CASSRSENTEAFF
TRBV6-5	.	TRBJ2-5	.	TGTGCCAGCAGCTCCGCCGGGACGACAGAGACCCAGTACTTC	CASSSAGTTETQYF
TRBV20-1	TRBD2	TRBJ2-3	few	TGCAGTGCTAGACCACCGGGGGGGCTCACAGATACGCAGTATTTT	CSARPPGGLTDTQYF
TRBV7-9	.	TRBJ2-7	.	TGTGCCAGCAGCCAAACGCCGTGGAACTACGAGCAGTACTTC	CASSQTPWNYEQYF
TRBV20-1	.	TRBJ1-2	once	TGCAGTGCTAGGGAAGGGACTTATGGCTACACCTTC	CSAREGTYGYTF
TRBV15	.	TRBJ1-4	.	TGTGCCACCAGCAACCCGGTGGGGGGACCTGGTAGTGAAAAACTGTTTTTT	CATSNPVGGPGSEKLFF
TRBV24-1	.	TRBJ2-2	once	TGTGCCACCAGTGGATGCAACACCGGGGAGCTGTTTTTT	CATSGCNTGELFF
TRBV5-1	.	TRBJ2-3	.	TGCGCCAGCAGCTTTTATACGGGACACAACACAGATACGCAGTATTTT	CASSFYTGHNTDTQYF
TRBV7-2	.	TRBJ1-1	.	TGTGCCAGCAGTCGGGCAAATGCTGAAGCTTTCTTT	CASSRANAEAFF